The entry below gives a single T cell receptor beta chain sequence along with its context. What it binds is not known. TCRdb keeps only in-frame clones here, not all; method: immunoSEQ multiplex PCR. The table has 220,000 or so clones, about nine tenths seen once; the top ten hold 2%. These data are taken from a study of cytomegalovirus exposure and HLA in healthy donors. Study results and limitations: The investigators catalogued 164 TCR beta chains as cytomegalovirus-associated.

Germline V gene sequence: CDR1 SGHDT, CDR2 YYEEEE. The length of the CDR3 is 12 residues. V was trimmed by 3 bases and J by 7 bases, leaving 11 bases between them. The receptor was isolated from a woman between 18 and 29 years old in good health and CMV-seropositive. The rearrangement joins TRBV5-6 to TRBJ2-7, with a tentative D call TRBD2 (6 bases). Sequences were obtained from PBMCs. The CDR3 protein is CASSWGGEEQYF. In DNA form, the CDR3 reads TGTGCCAGCAGCTGGGGCGGGGAGGAGCAGTACTTC.